This T cell receptor (beta chain) was retrieved from a study of blood T cells in healthy people across ages. The study isolated at least 6.5 million PBMCs from each sample. Then a second PCR, running roughly 7 to 11 cycles, was carried out with a sample-barcoded 5' primer and a J-beta primer mix. MiXCR, run by TCRdb on the 5' RACE reads, gives a single entry per CDR3 protein. This sample has about 970,000 distinct CDR3 sequences, with around 54% found just once. The table lists this clonotype with a few counts. Its matching antigen is unknown. Study results and limitations: No conclusive comparison of naive versus antigen-experienced cells was possible with unsorted PBMCs.

V gave up 3 bases and J gave up 7 bases; unmatched junction bases: 1. CDR1 is MNHEY, CDR2 SMNVEV, per germline (reference sequence). This CDR3 spans 13 amino acids. The source material was blood. The chain uses TRBV27 and TRBJ2-4; 9 nucleotides match TRBD1. The TCR comes from a woman aged 60 to 75 in good health. CDR3 residues: CASSFGTGNIQYF. The DNA of the CDR3 is TGTGCCAGCAGTTTTGGGACAGGGAACATTCAGTACTTC.